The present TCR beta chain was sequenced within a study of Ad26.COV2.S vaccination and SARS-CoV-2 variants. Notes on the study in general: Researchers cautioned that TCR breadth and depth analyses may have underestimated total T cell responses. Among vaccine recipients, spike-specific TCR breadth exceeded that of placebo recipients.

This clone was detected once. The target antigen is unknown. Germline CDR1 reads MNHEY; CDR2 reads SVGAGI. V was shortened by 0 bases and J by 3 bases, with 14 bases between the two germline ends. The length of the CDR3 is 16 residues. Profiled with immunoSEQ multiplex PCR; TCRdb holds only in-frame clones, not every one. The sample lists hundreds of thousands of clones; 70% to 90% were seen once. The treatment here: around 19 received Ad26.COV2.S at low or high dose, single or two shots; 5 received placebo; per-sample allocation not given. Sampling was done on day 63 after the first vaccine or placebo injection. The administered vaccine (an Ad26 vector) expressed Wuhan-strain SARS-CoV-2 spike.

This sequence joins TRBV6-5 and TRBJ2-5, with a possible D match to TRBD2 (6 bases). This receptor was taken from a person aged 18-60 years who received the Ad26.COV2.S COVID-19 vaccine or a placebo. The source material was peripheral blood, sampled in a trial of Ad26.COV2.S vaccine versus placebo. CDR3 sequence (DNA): TGTGCCAGCAGTTACTCGGAGGGGAGCTCAGAAGAGACCCAGTACTTC. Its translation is CASSYSEGSSEETQYF.